This T cell receptor (beta chain) was sequenced in a study of blood T cell repertoires in COVID-19. V gave up 1 base and J gave up 8 bases, with 15 bases separating them. CDR3 length: 14 residues. Germline CDR1 and CDR2: SGHRS and YFSETQ. TCRdb keeps only in-frame clones here, not all; method: immunoSEQ multiplex PCR. Of roughly 230,000 clones in the sample, 83% are singletons; the top ten hold roughly 7.4%. Sequencing was carried out using peripheral blood. The chain is built from TRBV5-1 and TRBJ1-2; D is possibly TRBD1 (6 bases). This clonotype was obtained from a woman in her 50s with acute or convalescent COVID-19. CDR3 residues: CASSLQGPQRGYTF. In DNA form, the CDR3 reads TGCGCCAGCAGCTTGCAGGGGCCTCAACGAGGCTACACCTTC.